This T cell receptor beta chain was recovered during a study of cytomegalovirus exposure and HLA in healthy donors. Study-level results: Several of the most significant clusters appeared linked to common viral pathogens, based on a later analysis. Analysis performed later found approximately 17,000 TCR beta sequences associated with HLA alleles at 0.05 false discovery rate. While the bulk of TCR sequences proved rare, some public TCRs turned up in many donors.

This PCR relied on a set of 60 Vbeta primers and 13 Jbeta primers. Clones were read by immunoSEQ multiplex PCR, and TCRdb kept only the in-frame ones, dropping some. The sample contains roughly 200,000 clones, 75% to 90% of which appear only once. The CDR3 has 15 residues. Germline V lookup: CDR1 SGHVS, CDR2 FQNEAQ. After removal of 5 bases from V and 4 bases from J, the junction contained 6 bases not matched to a gene. This clone has just one count. The antigen is not known. The V call is TRBV7-8, the J call TRBJ2-3; 10 nucleotides match TRBD2. The receptor comes from a boy younger than 18 in good health and CMV-seronegative. The sample was PBMCs. CDR3 in amino acids: CASSHLAGEADTQYF. The CDR3 bases are TGTGCCAGCAGCCACCTAGCGGGAGAGGCAGATACGCAGTATTTT.